These 5 T cell receptor beta chains were sequenced from one sample in a study of CD8 T cells in Susac syndrome. Random hexamers were used to reverse transcribe an amount of roughly 0.45 to 1 ug RNA. TCRdb called the immunoSEQ multiplex PCR reads again in MiXCR, with one record for every CDR3 protein. This table has around 99,000 distinct CDR3 sequences, 90% to 96% appearing once. Sequenced sample: CD4+ T cells from PBMCs. Source of these receptors: a human donor in good health.

This clonotype appeared a few times. The rearrangement links TRBV23-1 to TRBJ2-7; 10 nucleotides agree with TRBD1. TRBV23-1 is an open reading frame whose function is uncertain. The CDR3 is 15 amino acids. Trimming cost V 0 bases and J 5 bases; bases outside gene matches: 4. CDR3 sequence: CASSQSRDRGHEQYF. The CDR3 DNA is TGCGCCAGCAGTCAATCGAGGGACAGGGGCCACGAGCAGTACTTC.

This chain links TRBV9 with TRBJ2-5; 13 bases are shared with TRBD2. This CDR3 is built from 15 residues. V trimming: 4 bases; J trimming: 8 bases; junction bases outside the gene matches: 8. Germline assignment: CDR1 SGDLS and CDR2 YYNGEE. The CDR3 is CASSPGLAGRDTQYF. The CDR3 DNA reads TGTGCCAGCAGCCCGGGACTAGCGGGAAGGGACACCCAGTACTTC.

V and J are TRBV28 and TRBJ1-2; D unclear. V lost 3 bases and J 7 bases, leaving 12 bases between the germline ends. This CDR3 spans 13 amino acids. The germline gives CDR1 MDHEN, CDR2 SYDVKM. Here the CDR3 DNA reads TGTGCCAGCAGTTTTTCAGAGGGTCGTGGCTACACCTTC. Its translation is CASSFSEGRGYTF.

The V call is TRBV7-9, the J call TRBJ2-7; 13 bases map to TRBD2. Germline V CDR1 and CDR2: SEHNR, FQNEAQ (reference sequence). J was trimmed by 7 bases and V by 6 bases; bases with no gene match: 9. The CDR3 has 15 residues. CDR3 bases: TGTGCCAGCAGTCCACTAGCGGGAGGGCCGCTTGAGCAGTACTTC. The encoded protein is CASSPLAGGPLEQYF. Filled out from reference TRBV7-9 and TRBJ2-7, the complete variable domain reads DTGVSQNPRHKITKRGQNVTFRCDPISEHNRLYWYRQTLGQGPEFLTYFQNEAQLEKSRLLSDRFSAERPKGSFSTLEIQRTEQGDSAMYLCASSPLAGGPLEQYFGPGTRLTVT.

The chain uses TRBV5-1 and TRBJ2-7, with D unclear. Germline CDR1 is SGHRS and CDR2 is YFSETQ. The CDR3 is 12 residues long. Trimming pared 2 bases from V and 7 bases from J, leaving 10 bases between. CDR3 in DNA: TGCGCCAGCAGCTTATCCGCGAGGGAGCAGTACTTC. Encoded protein: CASSLSAREQYF. Full variable domain (remainder filled in from reference TRBV5-1 and TRBJ2-7): KAGVTQTPRYLIKTRGQQVTLSCSPISGHRSVSWYQQTPGQGLQFLFEYFSETQRNKGNFPGRFSGRQFSNSRSEMNVSTLELGDSALYLCASSLSAREQYFGPGTRLTVT.